Each of the 4 T cell receptor beta chains below was sequenced from the same sample in a study of blood T cell repertoires in COVID-19. The table came from immunoSEQ multiplex PCR; TCRdb's copy has only in-frame clones and leaves some out. Of about 220,000 clones in the sample, 82% were seen once. Sequencing was done on a sample of PBMCs or T cells enriched from blood (not recorded which). These TCRs come from a woman aged 55-69 years who had recovered from COVID-19.

This clone was seen only a few times. The chain couples TRBV7-8 to TRBJ2-7; D unresolved. Trimming cost V 0 bases and J 3 bases, with 18 bases left between them. This CDR3 is 17 amino acids long. Germline CDR1 reads SGHVS; CDR2 reads FQNEAQ. CDR3 residues: CASSLASVEVRFYEQYF. CDR3 DNA sequence: TGTGCCAGCAGCTTAGCGAGTGTAGAAGTGAGGTTCTACGAGCAGTACTTC.

Here the CDR3 reads CASNKDTQYF. The CDR3 nucleotides read TGTGCCAGCAACAAAGATACGCAGTATTTT. The chain recombines TRBV25-1 with TRBJ2-3, with D hard to call. Germline CDR1 reads MGHDK; CDR2 reads SYGVNS. The V end was cut by 7 bases, the J end by 5 bases, with 4 bases between. The CDR3 has 10 amino acids. Variable domain in full (rest from reference TRBV25-1 and TRBJ2-3): EADIYQTPRYLVIGTGKKITLECSQTMGHDKMYWYQQDPGMELHLIHYSYGVNSTEKGDLSSESTVSRIRTEHFPLTLESARPSHTSQYLCASNKDTQYFGPGTRLTVL.

This clone showed up just a few times. The rearrangement joins TRBV6-5 to TRBJ1-2; 7 nucleotides agree with TRBD1. After removal of 7 bases from V and 3 bases from J, the junction contained 11 bases not matched to a gene. The CDR3 has 15 amino acids. Germline CDR1 and CDR2: MNHEY and SVGAGI. The CDR3 bases are TGTGCCAGCACTCAACAAGGGGACAGCTACTATGGCTACACCTTC. Encoded protein: CASTQQGDSYYGYTF.

The gene calls are TRBV27 and TRBJ2-7; TRBD1 is a possible D gene (6 bases). This CDR3 contains 14 residues. The V gene lost 2 bases and the J gene lost 3 bases, with 11 bases spanning the gap. The germline gives CDR1 MNHEY, CDR2 SMNVEV (reference sequence). The DNA of the CDR3 is TGTGCCAGCAGTTTACGGGGACAAATCTACGAGCAGTACTTC. It is translated as CASSLRGQIYEQYF.